This T cell receptor (beta chain) was captured in a study of T cells in Graves' hyperthyroidism and ophthalmopathy. Notes on the study in general: Peripheral blood also featured most of the thyroid clonotypes expanded above 0.001.

V gave up 6 bases and J gave up 11 bases, with 16 bases separating them. The CDR3 has 12 amino acids. TCR beta CDR3 region amplification was performed from RNA transcripts. A first-round RT-PCR of the TCR CDR3 used the HTBI primer set. MiXCR was run by TCRdb on the multiplex PCR reads, yielding one entry per CDR3 protein. The top ten hold 29% of the sample, which has about 180,000 distinct CDR3 sequences, approximately 15% seen once. About this clonotype: As yet, its antigen is unknown.

The chain couples TRBV12-3 or TRBV12-4 to TRBJ1-1; no clear D. Sequenced input: blood. The TCR was taken from a woman aged 45-60 years with Graves' hyperthyroidism. The CDR3 spells CASSGRTFGAFF. The CDR3 nucleotides read TGTGCCAGCAGCGGACGAACATTCGGGGCTTTCTTT.